This T cell receptor (beta chain) was sequenced for a study of technical replicates of blood from a handful of donors. This clone came up once. In germline, CDR1 is MDHEN, CDR2 SYDVKM. J was trimmed by 2 bases and V by 3 bases; bases with no gene match: 5. The CDR3 covers 15 residues. Sequenced by immunoSEQ multiplex PCR; TCRdb stores in-frame clones only, minus some. The sample has 65,000 to 90,000 clones, approximately 98% seen once. The source is a human donor in good health. The sample was T cells isolated from PBMCs. The rearrangement uses TRBV28 and TRBJ2-7, with 9 bases aligning to TRBD1. The CDR3 coding sequence is TGTGCCAGCAGTTTGGGGACAGGGATGACCTACGAGCAGTACTTC. Amino acid sequence: CASSLGTGMTYEQYF.